Listed below are T cell receptor beta chains from one sample, sequenced in a study of blood T cell repertoires in COVID-19. Produced via immunoSEQ multiplex PCR; TCRdb's table is partial and in-frame only. Of around 100,000 clones in the sample, 90% to 95% were seen once. The sequenced material came from peripheral blood. The source of these receptors is a man between 50 and 59 years old with active COVID-19. Both conserved end residues are trimmed from each CDR3. Fields, in order: CDR3 protein, J gene, clone size, V gene, D gene. A D gene is named only where the DNA matches it firmly. A clone size is listed for some rows: how often the clone was seen (once, few, many), or a class if it is expanded.

CDR3aa: ASSSRLADARDTQY
j_gene: TRBJ2-3
abundance: -
v_gene: TRBV18
d_gene: TRBD2

CDR3aa: ASSHESGETQY
j_gene: TRBJ2-3
abundance: -
v_gene: TRBV3-1/TRBV3-2
d_gene: -

CDR3aa: ASSLTGGEGEQF
j_gene: TRBJ2-1
abundance: few
v_gene: TRBV5-4
d_gene: TRBD1

CDR3aa: ASTGLGGQPQH
j_gene: TRBJ1-5
abundance: -
v_gene: TRBV2
d_gene: -

CDR3aa: ASSHQNRFNHGYT
j_gene: TRBJ1-2
abundance: -
v_gene: TRBV3-1/TRBV3-2
d_gene: -

CDR3aa: ASSVDSDSPLH
j_gene: TRBJ1-6
abundance: few
v_gene: TRBV9
d_gene: -

CDR3aa: ASSSSRGADTQY
j_gene: TRBJ2-3
abundance: -
v_gene: TRBV27
d_gene: -

CDR3aa: ASSEMGGRGGGF
j_gene: TRBJ1-1
abundance: -
v_gene: TRBV2
d_gene: -

CDR3aa: ASSRWPGQGNNEQF
j_gene: TRBJ2-1
abundance: few
v_gene: TRBV5-1
d_gene: TRBD1

CDR3aa: ASSSDRGAGNTIY
j_gene: TRBJ1-3
abundance: once
v_gene: TRBV2
d_gene: TRBD1

CDR3aa: ASKARPSGRYNEQF
j_gene: TRBJ2-1
abundance: -
v_gene: TRBV19
d_gene: TRBD2

CDR3aa: ASEGLNYGYT
j_gene: TRBJ1-2
abundance: -
v_gene: TRBV19
d_gene: -

CDR3aa: ASSLAPGPTGNTIY
j_gene: TRBJ1-3
abundance: -
v_gene: TRBV5-1
d_gene: -

CDR3aa: ASSEAPVGGSGANVLT
j_gene: TRBJ2-6
abundance: -
v_gene: TRBV6-1
d_gene: -

CDR3aa: ASGLIRQVNEQF
j_gene: TRBJ2-1
abundance: -
v_gene: TRBV12-5
d_gene: -

CDR3aa: ASSIRRVGTRSFEQY
j_gene: TRBJ2-7
abundance: -
v_gene: TRBV19
d_gene: TRBD2

CDR3aa: SVEGQGYNEQF
j_gene: TRBJ2-1
abundance: -
v_gene: TRBV29-1
d_gene: -

CDR3aa: ASSRGARYQETQY
j_gene: TRBJ2-5
abundance: -
v_gene: TRBV7-2
d_gene: -

CDR3aa: ASRSISNEQF
j_gene: TRBJ2-1
abundance: -
v_gene: TRBV10-2
d_gene: -

CDR3aa: ASSLGQGNVLT
j_gene: TRBJ2-6
abundance: -
v_gene: TRBV7-9
d_gene: -

CDR3aa: ASSGTGGIYEQY
j_gene: TRBJ2-7
abundance: -
v_gene: TRBV7-9
d_gene: TRBD1

CDR3aa: ASSPGGGHEQY
j_gene: TRBJ2-7
abundance: -
v_gene: TRBV12-3/TRBV12-4
d_gene: TRBD2

CDR3aa: ASSPRSGGNTEAF
j_gene: TRBJ1-1
abundance: -
v_gene: TRBV5-1
d_gene: TRBD1

CDR3aa: ASSEGEGTYNEQF
j_gene: TRBJ2-1
abundance: -
v_gene: TRBV6-4
d_gene: TRBD2

CDR3aa: ASSTSVSYNEQF
j_gene: TRBJ2-1
abundance: -
v_gene: TRBV4-1
d_gene: TRBD2

CDR3aa: ASSLFRGRILYGYT
j_gene: TRBJ1-2
abundance: -
v_gene: TRBV7-3
d_gene: TRBD1

CDR3aa: ASSPLNSGRGADTQY
j_gene: TRBJ2-3
abundance: -
v_gene: TRBV3-1/TRBV3-2
d_gene: TRBD2

CDR3aa: ASSVGDYEGTQY
j_gene: TRBJ2-5
abundance: -
v_gene: TRBV9
d_gene: TRBD2

CDR3aa: ASSSHDMNTEAF
j_gene: TRBJ1-1
abundance: -
v_gene: TRBV9
d_gene: -

CDR3aa: ASRPPGRGTGELF
j_gene: TRBJ2-2
abundance: -
v_gene: TRBV19
d_gene: TRBD2

CDR3aa: ASSLISGTSTGELF
j_gene: TRBJ2-2
abundance: -
v_gene: TRBV5-1
d_gene: TRBD2

CDR3aa: ASSAGTTNTGELF
j_gene: TRBJ2-2
abundance: -
v_gene: TRBV27
d_gene: TRBD2

CDR3aa: ASSYSADQPQH
j_gene: TRBJ1-5
abundance: once
v_gene: TRBV6-5
d_gene: -

CDR3aa: ASSPRTGGALF
j_gene: TRBJ1-4
abundance: -
v_gene: TRBV5-1
d_gene: -

CDR3aa: ASSPRTGENEQF
j_gene: TRBJ2-1
abundance: -
v_gene: TRBV18
d_gene: TRBD1

CDR3aa: ASSIGEPVREAF
j_gene: TRBJ1-1
abundance: -
v_gene: TRBV28
d_gene: -

CDR3aa: ASSPLSTGGDSPLH
j_gene: TRBJ1-6
abundance: -
v_gene: TRBV18
d_gene: TRBD1

CDR3aa: ASSQVPGSSYEQY
j_gene: TRBJ2-7
abundance: -
v_gene: TRBV4-1
d_gene: -

CDR3aa: ASSNTGGRGYT
j_gene: TRBJ1-2
abundance: -
v_gene: TRBV12-3/TRBV12-4
d_gene: TRBD1

CDR3aa: ASSPDTVWYYYGYT
j_gene: TRBJ1-2
abundance: -
v_gene: TRBV14
d_gene: -

CDR3aa: ASSPGKGANNEQF
j_gene: TRBJ2-1
abundance: -
v_gene: TRBV18
d_gene: TRBD1

CDR3aa: ASNVAGGPDTQY
j_gene: TRBJ2-3
abundance: -
v_gene: TRBV6-5
d_gene: TRBD2

CDR3aa: ASSEAPGIQPQH
j_gene: TRBJ1-5
abundance: -
v_gene: TRBV6-1
d_gene: -

CDR3aa: ASSPSGSRYNEQF
j_gene: TRBJ2-1
abundance: -
v_gene: TRBV7-8
d_gene: TRBD2

CDR3aa: ASSPPGAEAF
j_gene: TRBJ1-1
abundance: -
v_gene: TRBV3-1/TRBV3-2
d_gene: -

CDR3aa: ASSYSTGGPNEKLF
j_gene: TRBJ1-4
abundance: -
v_gene: TRBV6-6
d_gene: TRBD1

CDR3aa: ASSSSTDTQY
j_gene: TRBJ2-3
abundance: few
v_gene: TRBV5-4
d_gene: -

CDR3aa: ASSLQGAETGELF
j_gene: TRBJ2-2
abundance: -
v_gene: TRBV7-3
d_gene: TRBD1

CDR3aa: ASSEYESREKLF
j_gene: TRBJ1-4
abundance: -
v_gene: TRBV25-1
d_gene: -

CDR3aa: ASSLVAGFLEKLF
j_gene: TRBJ1-4
abundance: few
v_gene: TRBV7-2
d_gene: -

CDR3aa: ASSRGSSYNEQF
j_gene: TRBJ2-1
abundance: -
v_gene: TRBV16
d_gene: -

CDR3aa: ASSRPGGAYNEQF
j_gene: TRBJ2-1
abundance: -
v_gene: TRBV3-1/TRBV3-2
d_gene: TRBD1

CDR3aa: ASSFRGGVYNEQF
j_gene: TRBJ2-1
abundance: -
v_gene: TRBV11-2
d_gene: TRBD1

CDR3aa: ASSTGGMRNQPQH
j_gene: TRBJ1-5
abundance: -
v_gene: TRBV7-2
d_gene: TRBD1

CDR3aa: ASSFTGITTNEKLF
j_gene: TRBJ1-4
abundance: once
v_gene: TRBV7-2
d_gene: -

CDR3aa: ASSSQDTEAF
j_gene: TRBJ1-1
abundance: -
v_gene: TRBV5-1
d_gene: -

CDR3aa: ASSQDTGPYSGNTIY
j_gene: TRBJ1-3
abundance: -
v_gene: TRBV4-1
d_gene: -

CDR3aa: ASSLDKNTEAF
j_gene: TRBJ1-1
abundance: -
v_gene: TRBV6-5
d_gene: -

CDR3aa: ASSQRDRGTEAF
j_gene: TRBJ1-1
abundance: -
v_gene: TRBV3-1/TRBV3-2
d_gene: TRBD1